The entry below gives a single T cell receptor beta chain sequence along with its context. Per germline, CDR1 LNHDA and CDR2 SQIVND (reference sequence). CDR3 size: 14 residues. Deletions cut 3 bases from V and 3 bases from J, with 11 bases between. These data originate in a study of blood T cell repertoires in COVID-19. Background on the study: PBMCs, B-cell-depleted T cells, or T cells provided the cDNA or gDNA that made up the material.

Produced via immunoSEQ multiplex PCR; TCRdb's table is partial and in-frame only. The sample holds 250,000 to 350,000 clones, approximately 88% seen once. The source is a human donor with COVID-19, enrolled during active disease. The donor label of this sample is uncertain. The specimen was peripheral blood. This chain joins TRBV19 and TRBJ1-2, with D perhaps TRBD1 (5 bases). Here the CDR3 DNA reads TGTGCCAGTAGTATCCAGGGCAGGGACTATGGCTACACCTTC. Translation: CASSIQGRDYGYTF.